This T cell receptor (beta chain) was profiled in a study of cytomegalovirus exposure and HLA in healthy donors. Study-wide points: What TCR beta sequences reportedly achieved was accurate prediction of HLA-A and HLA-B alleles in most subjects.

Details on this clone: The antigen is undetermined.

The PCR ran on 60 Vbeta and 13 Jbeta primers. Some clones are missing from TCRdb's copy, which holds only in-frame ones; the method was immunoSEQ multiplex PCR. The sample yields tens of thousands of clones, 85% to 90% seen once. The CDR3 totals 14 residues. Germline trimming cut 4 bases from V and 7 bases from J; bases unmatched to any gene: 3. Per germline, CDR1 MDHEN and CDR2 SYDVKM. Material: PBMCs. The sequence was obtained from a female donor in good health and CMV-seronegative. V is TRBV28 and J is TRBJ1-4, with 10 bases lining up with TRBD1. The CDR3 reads CASSSGQGTEKLFF. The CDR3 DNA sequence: TGTGCCAGCAGTTCGGGACAGGGGACTGAAAAACTGTTTTTT.